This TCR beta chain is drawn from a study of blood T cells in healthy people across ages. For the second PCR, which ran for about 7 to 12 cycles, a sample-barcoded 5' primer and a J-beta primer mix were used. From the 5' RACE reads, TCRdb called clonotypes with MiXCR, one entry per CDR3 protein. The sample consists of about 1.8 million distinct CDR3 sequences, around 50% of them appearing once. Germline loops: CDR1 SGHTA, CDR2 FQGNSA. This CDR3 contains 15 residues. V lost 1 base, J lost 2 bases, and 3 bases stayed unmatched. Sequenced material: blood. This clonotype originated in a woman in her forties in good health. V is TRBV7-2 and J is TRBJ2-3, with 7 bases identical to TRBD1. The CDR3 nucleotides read TGTGCCAGCAGCTTAGAGGGGGCCCACACAGATACGCAGTATTTT. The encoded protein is CASSLEGAHTDTQYF.